The 24 T cell receptor beta chains in this list originate from one sample, sequenced in a study of beta chain features in type 1 diabetes. The antigens these receptors bind are not known. Expressed TCRB transcripts were sequenced because the entire RNA isolate underwent reverse transcription. The assay was immunoSEQ multiplex PCR, and TCRdb's table has in-frame clones only and misses some. The sample shows over 200,000 clones, under 13% of them seen only once. Broader study findings: Researchers report that Type 1 diabetes patients had moderately but significantly shorter TCRB CDR3s across all four CD4+ subsets.

The sample was naive CD4+ T cells from blood. These receptors were collected from a man under 40 with type 1 diabetes.

In this sample, this clone turned up a few times. The chain employs TRBV7-9 and TRBJ1-1; D is unresolved. The ends were cut back, 1 base at V and 1 base at J, with 13 bases in the middle. The germline gives CDR1 SEHNR, CDR2 FQNEAQ (reference sequence). The CDR3 is 16 amino acids. The CDR3 DNA sequence: TGTGCCAGCAGCTTAGACAGATCGACGGCGAACACTGAAGCTTTCTTT. Amino acid sequence: CASSLDRSTANTEAFF. Based on the CDR3 plus reference TRBV7-9 and TRBJ1-1, the full variable domain is DTGVSQNPRHKITKRGQNVTFRCDPISEHNRLYWYRQTLGQGPEFLTYFQNEAQLEKSRLLSDRFSAERPKGSFSTLEIQRTEQGDSAMYLCASSLDRSTANTEAFFGQGTRLTVV.

This clone was counted between two and nine times. The rearrangement links TRBV11-2 to TRBJ1-5; D is possibly TRBD1 (6 bases). The CDR3 has 13 amino acids. Trimming pared 3 bases from V and 7 bases from J, leaving 10 bases between. Germline V gene sequence: CDR1 SGHAT, CDR2 FQNNGV. The CDR3 sequence: CASSFDRSQPQHF. The CDR3 DNA is TGTGCCAGCAGCTTCGACAGGTCCCAGCCCCAGCATTTT.

This clone occurred a few times. The gene calls are TRBV30 and TRBJ2-7; 9 nucleotides line up with TRBD1. The CDR3 length is 14 residues. Germline V gives CDR1 GTSNPN, CDR2 SVGIG (reference sequence). The V and J ends lost 5 bases and 7 bases, in that order; junction bases with no gene match: 12. The CDR3: CAWGGTGMIIEQYF. The CDR3 DNA is TGTGCCTGGGGGGGGACAGGGATGATAATTGAGCAGTACTTC.

This sequence joins TRBV6-5 and TRBJ2-7; tentative D call: TRBD2 (6 bases). The CDR3 loop spans 13 amino acids. The V end was cut by 8 bases, the J end by 7 bases, with 18 bases between. CDR1 is MNHEY, CDR2 SVGAGI, per germline. The CDR3 bases are TGTGCCAGCTTTCCGACGGTCGGGAGAGAGCAGTACTTC. It is translated as CASFPTVGREQYF.

V usage is TRBV14 and J usage is TRBJ2-7; D is unclear. Germline CDR1 reads SGHDN; CDR2 reads FVKESK. The V and J ends lost 3 bases and 1 base respectively, with 10 bases between them. The CDR3 spans 14 residues. The DNA of the CDR3 is TGTGCCAGCAGCCAGATGCTAGGATCCTACGAGCAGTACTTC. It translates to CASSQMLGSYEQYF.

The gene calls are TRBV5-1 and TRBJ1-1; 9 nucleotides match TRBD1. CDR1 and CDR2 (germline): SGHRS, YFSETQ. This CDR3 is built from 13 residues. Trimming at V came to 0 bases and at J to 9 bases, leaving 3 bases not matched to a gene. The CDR3 protein is CASSLEGQGKAFF. The CDR3 DNA is TGCGCCAGCAGCTTGGAGGGACAGGGCAAAGCTTTCTTT.

J is TRBJ2-7 and V is TRBV7-9; D is unclear. CDR3 length: 12 residues. Per germline, CDR1 SEHNR and CDR2 FQNEAQ (reference sequence). With 4 bases removed from V and 4 bases from J, the gap between germline ends came to 8 bases. The CDR3 spells CASSSGRYEQYF. Written as DNA, the CDR3 is TGTGCCAGCAGCTCTGGTCGGTACGAGCAGTACTTC.

J is TRBJ2-7 and V is TRBV4-3, with 9 bases matching TRBD2. This CDR3 is 18 amino acids long. From germline, CDR1 is LGHNA and CDR2 YSLEER. With 0 bases clipped from V and 0 bases from J, the junction kept 9 bases outside the gene matches. The DNA for the CDR3 is TGCGCCAGCAGCCAAGATCTGGGGGGTAGCGGGGGCTCCTACGAGCAGTACTTC. It yields the protein CASSQDLGGSGGSYEQYF.

The V and J genes are TRBV5-4 and TRBJ1-2; 8 bases align to TRBD1. The V gene end was trimmed by 1 base and the J gene end by 4 bases; junction bases not matched to a gene: 6. The CDR3 sequence is 15 residues long. In germline, CDR1 is SGHNT, CDR2 YYREEE (reference sequence). CDR3 in DNA: TGTGCCAGCAGCTTGAAGGGACAGGTCCTCTATGGCTACACCTTC. Its translation: CASSLKGQVLYGYTF.

This clone was counted a few times. The CDR3 loop reads CASSLETYASGGYNEQFF. In nucleotides, the CDR3 is TGCGCCAGCAGCTTGGAGACTTATGCTAGCGGGGGGTACAATGAGCAGTTCTTC. The chain is built from TRBV5-1 and TRBJ2-1, with 11 bases lining up with TRBD2. The CDR3 runs 18 residues. Germline CDR1 reads SGHRS; CDR2 reads YFSETQ. Germline trimming cut 0 bases from V and 4 bases from J; bases unmatched to any gene: 9. Combining the CDR3 with reference TRBV5-1 and TRBJ2-1 gives the whole variable domain KAGVTQTPRYLIKTRGQQVTLSCSPISGHRSVSWYQQTPGQGLQFLFEYFSETQRNKGNFPGRFSGRQFSNSRSEMNVSTLELGDSALYLCASSLETYASGGYNEQFFGPGTRLTVL.

The rearrangement uses TRBV7-2 and TRBJ2-1, with D possibly matching TRBD2 (6 bases). Germline lookup yields CDR1 SGHTA and CDR2 FQGNSA. V shed 4 bases and J shed 8 bases, with 15 bases lying between them. The CDR3 totals 14 residues. This CDR3 reads CASSSLAGGDEQFF. The DNA for the CDR3 is TGTGCCAGCAGCTCCCTGGCCGGAGGGGATGAGCAGTTCTTC.

V and J are TRBV28 and TRBJ1-2; 7 nucleotides line up with TRBD1. The CDR3 runs to 16 residues. V trimming: 1 base; J trimming: 9 bases; junction bases outside the gene matches: 14. Germline CDR1 and CDR2: MDHEN and SYDVKM. CDR3 nucleotides: TGTGCCAGCAGTTTATCCCCCCACAGGGGCAGTTGGAGCTACACCTTC. It translates to CASSLSPHRGSWSYTF.

The V and J genes are TRBV7-2 and TRBJ1-2; weak D call: TRBD1 (6 bases). The V and J ends lost 1 base and 0 bases respectively, with 9 bases between them. CDR1 and CDR2 from the germline V gene are SGHTA and FQGNSA. This CDR3 is built from 15 residues. The CDR3 DNA reads TGTGCCAGCAGCTTAGTAGGGGGAGCTAACTATGGCTACACCTTC. Amino acid sequence: CASSLVGGANYGYTF.

The rearrangement uses TRBV4-1 and TRBJ2-3, with 9 bases fitting TRBD1. With V trimmed by 0 bases and J by 4 bases, 5 bases remained unmatched. The CDR3 length is 16 residues. CDR1 is MGHRA and CDR2 is YSYEKL in the germline V gene. The CDR3 coding sequence is TGCGCCAGCAGCCAAGAAGGGACAGGGCGGGCAGATACGCAGTATTTT. The encoded protein is CASSQEGTGRADTQYF.

V gene TRBV7-2 combines with J gene TRBJ2-7; D is ambiguous. CDR3 size: 13 residues. The germline CDR1 and CDR2 sequences are SGHTA and FQGNSA. The V end lost 2 bases, the J end lost 9 bases, and 14 bases lay between the germline ends. The CDR3 sequence: CASSLLQKHVQYF. CDR3 sequence (DNA): TGTGCCAGCAGCTTACTCCAAAAGCATGTGCAGTACTTC.

The chain couples TRBV29-1 to TRBJ2-7, with a weak D call TRBD2 (6 bases). Trimming took 4 bases from V and 6 from J, leaving 16 bases between them. Germline-derived CDR1 and CDR2 are SQVTM and ANQGSEA. This CDR3 has 13 amino acids. The chain's CDR3 is CSVVGGTKSEQYF. For the CDR3, the DNA is TGCAGCGTTGTAGGAGGGACGAAAAGCGAGCAGTACTTC.

This clone was observed a handful of times. This chain uses TRBV6-5 with TRBJ2-1, with D possibly being TRBD1 (6 bases). V was cut by 5 bases and J by 3 bases, with 8 bases left in between. The V gene's germline CDR1 is MNHEY and CDR2 SVGAGI. The CDR3 loop spans 13 amino acids. Here the CDR3 reads CASSLTGYNEQFF. Here the CDR3 DNA reads TGTGCCAGCAGTCTGACAGGCTACAATGAGCAGTTCTTC.

The chain links TRBV7-3 to TRBJ2-3; D may be TRBD1 (5 bases). Germline V gives CDR1 SGHTA, CDR2 FQGTGA. Trimming removed 3 bases from V and 10 bases from J, with 11 bases in between. CDR3 length: 12 residues. Written as DNA, the CDR3 is TGTGCCAGCAGCTTCCTAGGGGATGCGCAGTATTTT. This codes for CASSFLGDAQYF.

This clone was found a few times. The CDR3, as DNA: TGTGCCGGTGGACTAGCGGGGAATAGAGAGACCCAGTACTTC. Protein: CAGGLAGNRETQYF. The chain combines TRBV5-4 with TRBJ2-5; 12 positions match TRBD2. Trimming took 10 bases from V and 4 from J; bases not matched to a gene: 8. The length of the CDR3 is 14 residues. From germline, CDR1 is SGHNT and CDR2 YYREEE (reference sequence).

This clone was observed a handful of times. V is TRBV11-1 and J is TRBJ2-1; D gene ambiguous. V was trimmed by 1 base and J by 0 bases, leaving 7 bases between them. The length of the CDR3 is 15 residues. Looked up from germline, CDR1 is SGHAT and CDR2 is FQDESV (reference sequence). Here the CDR3 reads CASSLDTSSYNEQFF. In DNA form, the CDR3 reads TGTGCCAGCAGCTTAGACACAAGCTCCTACAATGAGCAGTTCTTC.

The chain is built from TRBV7-2 and TRBJ1-1, with D tentatively TRBD1 (5 bases). The CDR3 consists of 14 residues. Deletions cut 5 bases from V and 2 bases from J, with 12 bases between. Germline V gives CDR1 SGHTA, CDR2 FQGNSA. The CDR3: CASSILTANTEAFF. The CDR3 DNA reads TGTGCCAGCAGCATACTGACAGCAAACACTGAAGCTTTCTTT. The full variable domain, completed using reference TRBV7-2 and TRBJ1-1, is GAGVSQSPSNKVTEKGKDVELRCDPISGHTALYWYRQSLGQGLEFLIYFQGNSAPDKSGLPSDRFSAERTGGSVSTLTIQRTQQEDSAVYLCASSILTANTEAFFGQGTRLTVV.

This clone has just a few counts. The chain recombines TRBV10-3 with TRBJ2-5; D unresolved. Trimming took off 3 bases at V and 4 bases at J, with 6 bases between the two ends. Germline CDR1 ENHRY, CDR2 SYGVKD. The CDR3 totals 12 residues. DNA for the CDR3: TGTGCCATCAGTGACACCGGAGAGACCCAGTACTTC. Its translation is CAISDTGETQYF.

The chain links TRBV18 to TRBJ2-1; a weak D match, TRBD1 (5 bases). The CDR3 is 13 residues long. Germline assignment: CDR1 KGHSH and CDR2 LQKENI. The V end was cut by 3 bases, the J end by 8 bases, with 11 bases between. In DNA, the CDR3 is TGTGCCAGCTCACCCGACAGTTTCCATGAGCAGTTCTTC. Amino acid sequence: CASSPDSFHEQFF.

This chain connects TRBV11-2 to TRBJ2-7; tentative D call: TRBD1 (5 bases). CDR1 SGHAT and CDR2 FQNNGV come from the germline V gene. Trimming cost V 3 bases and J 5 bases, with 11 bases left between them. CDR3 length equals 13 residues. In DNA, the CDR3 is TGTGCCAGCAGCTTTACAGGCCAGGACGAGCAGTACTTC. It specifies CASSFTGQDEQYF.